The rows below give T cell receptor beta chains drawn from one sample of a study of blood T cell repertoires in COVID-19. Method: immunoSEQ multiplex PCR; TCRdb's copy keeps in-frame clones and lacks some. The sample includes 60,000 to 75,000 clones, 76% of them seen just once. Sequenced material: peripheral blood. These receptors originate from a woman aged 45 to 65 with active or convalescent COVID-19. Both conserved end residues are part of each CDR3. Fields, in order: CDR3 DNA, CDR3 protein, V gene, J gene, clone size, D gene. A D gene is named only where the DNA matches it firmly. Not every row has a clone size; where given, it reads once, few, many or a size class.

CDR3nt: TGTGCCAGCAGTCGGCCAGGGGACCTCTATGGCTACACCTTC
CDR3aa: CASSRPGDLYGYTF
v_gene: TRBV6-5
j_gene: TRBJ1-2
abundance: few
d_gene: .

CDR3nt: TGCGCCAGCAGCTTGCAAACAGGGGGCGACTATGGCTACACCTTC
CDR3aa: CASSLQTGGDYGYTF
v_gene: TRBV5-1
j_gene: TRBJ1-2
abundance: .
d_gene: TRBD1

CDR3nt: TGTGCCAGCAGCTTGGACAGGGGGCGTACTGAAGCTTTCTTT
CDR3aa: CASSLDRGRTEAFF
v_gene: TRBV5-6
j_gene: TRBJ1-1
abundance: .
d_gene: TRBD1

CDR3nt: TGTGCCAGCAGCCTACGTCCACTCGGGACAAATAACTATGGCTACACCTTC
CDR3aa: CASSLRPLGTNNYGYTF
v_gene: TRBV9
j_gene: TRBJ1-2
abundance: .
d_gene: .

CDR3nt: TGTGCCAGCTCACCTCTAGCGGGAGTTGACGGGGAGCTGTTTTTT
CDR3aa: CASSPLAGVDGELFF
v_gene: TRBV18
j_gene: TRBJ2-2
abundance: once
d_gene: TRBD2

CDR3nt: TGTGCCAGCAGCTCTGGTCGGGGTTGGGGCTACACCTTC
CDR3aa: CASSSGRGWGYTF
v_gene: TRBV7-9
j_gene: TRBJ1-2
abundance: few
d_gene: .

CDR3nt: TGTGCCAGCAGTTACTCGCAAGGGGATTCACCCCTCCACTTT
CDR3aa: CASSYSQGDSPLHF
v_gene: TRBV6-2/TRBV6-3
j_gene: TRBJ1-6
abundance: .
d_gene: .

CDR3nt: TGTGCCAGTAGTATAGATACCGACAGCCAAGAGACCCAGTACTTC
CDR3aa: CASSIDTDSQETQYF
v_gene: TRBV19
j_gene: TRBJ2-5
abundance: .
d_gene: .

CDR3nt: TGTGCCAGCAGCTCCACGAGAGAGGGAACTGAAGCTTTCTTT
CDR3aa: CASSSTREGTEAFF
v_gene: TRBV11-2
j_gene: TRBJ1-1
abundance: .
d_gene: .

CDR3nt: TGTGCCAGCAGCTTAGGACAGGGTCGGTTACCAGCTTTCTTT
CDR3aa: CASSLGQGRLPAFF
v_gene: TRBV7-9
j_gene: TRBJ1-1
abundance: .
d_gene: TRBD1

CDR3nt: TGTGCCAGCAGTGAAGTGACAGGCCGGGGAGAAGAAAAACTGTTTTTT
CDR3aa: CASSEVTGRGEEKLFF
v_gene: TRBV6-1
j_gene: TRBJ1-4
abundance: .
d_gene: .

CDR3nt: TGCGCCAGCAGCTTGGAGCCAATGCGGTCTGGAAACACCATATATTTT
CDR3aa: CASSLEPMRSGNTIYF
v_gene: TRBV5-1
j_gene: TRBJ1-3
abundance: .
d_gene: .

CDR3nt: TGTGCCAGCCGGACAGACTACTCTGGAAACACCATATATTTT
CDR3aa: CASRTDYSGNTIYF
v_gene: TRBV2
j_gene: TRBJ1-3
abundance: .
d_gene: .

CDR3nt: TGCAGTGCTAGTCACGGAGCGAACACCGGGGAGCTGTTTTTT
CDR3aa: CSASHGANTGELFF
v_gene: TRBV20-1
j_gene: TRBJ2-2
abundance: .
d_gene: .

CDR3nt: TGTGCCAGCAGCGTAGACAGGGGGTCTGGAAACACCATATATTTT
CDR3aa: CASSVDRGSGNTIYF
v_gene: TRBV9
j_gene: TRBJ1-3
abundance: .
d_gene: TRBD1

CDR3nt: TGCGCCAGCAGCCTTAGCGGGAGCGCCTACGAGCAGTACTTC
CDR3aa: CASSLSGSAYEQYF
v_gene: TRBV5-1
j_gene: TRBJ2-7
abundance: .
d_gene: TRBD2